What follows is one TCR beta chain and its context. J gave up 10 bases and V 4 bases, and 3 bases lay outside the gene matches. CDR3 length equals 13 residues. Germline V gene sequence: CDR1 SGHTA, CDR2 FQGNSA. The sample originates from a study of blood T cell repertoires in COVID-19. In the study overall: There were acute and convalescent COVID-19 samples, and they came from the United States, Italy and Spain. In each case, the material was cDNA or gDNA derived from T cells, B-cell-depleted T cells, or PBMCs.

Authors' analysis steps: Cell counts per sample came from amplifying reference gene primers. The table came from immunoSEQ multiplex PCR; TCRdb's copy has only in-frame clones and leaves some out. Clone size and V and J calls were adopted from that table, with D and trimming inferred from the DNA. The sample contains more than 150,000 clones, about 86% of which appear only once. Specimen: peripheral blood. The TCR originated in a man between 65 and 79 years old with active or convalescent COVID-19. V is TRBV7-2 and J is TRBJ2-6, with 8 positions matching TRBD1. The CDR3, as DNA: TGTGCCAGCAGCTACCGGACAGGGAACGTCCTGACTTTC. Its translation: CASSYRTGNVLTF.